This T cell receptor beta chain was recorded in a study of regulatory T cells in long-lasting Graves disease. As to time point: newly diagnosed GD, antithyroid drugs for less than 3 months. The TCR library was made from RNA extracted from PBMCs. Only a few counts were recorded for this clonotype. The antigen remains undetermined. Building of the TCR beta libraries involved iRepertoire HTBI primers and Arm-PCR of CDR3 regions. TCRdb ran MiXCR on the multiplex PCR reads and lists one entry per CDR3 protein. This sample yields around 500,000 distinct CDR3 sequences, of which around 11% are seen a single time; over 7% belongs to the top ten. With 7 bases clipped from V and 7 bases from J, the junction kept 20 bases outside the gene matches. CDR3 length: 17 amino acids. Germline CDR1 MNHNS, CDR2 SASEGT. Study-wide points: Possibly, too few samples lowered accuracy.

This same sample was also taken into another study, of T cells in Graves' hyperthyroidism and ophthalmopathy.

The sequence derives from a woman in her 30s with Graves disease. The specimen comprised peripheral blood mononuclear cells (PBMCs), sampled at new diagnosis, from a patient treated with antithyroid drugs. The chain links TRBV6-1 to TRBJ1-1, with TRBD1 matching over 8 bases. The CDR3: CASNSNPQRTGPLEAFF. The DNA for the CDR3 is TGTGCCAGCAACAGCAACCCCCAACGGACAGGGCCCCTTGAAGCTTTCTTT.